One and the same sample provided the 28 T cell receptor beta chains below, sequenced in a study of siplizumab effects on memory and regulatory T cells. Using immunoSEQ multiplex PCR, the repertoire was profiled, and TCRdb retains in-frame clones only, with some absent. The sample lists approximately 60,000 clones; 90% to 98% were seen once. The sample comprised naive CD8+ T cells sorted from blood. The receptors originated from a human donor in good health.

The genes are TRBV7-8 and TRBJ2-1, with 7 bases matching TRBD1. CDR3 length: 16 amino acids. V lost 1 base, J lost 7 bases, and 10 bases stayed unmatched. The germline V gene encodes CDR1 SGHVS and CDR2 FQNEAQ. CDR3 DNA: TGTGCCAGCAGCTTAGTCCTAGCCGGGACAGAGAATGAGCAGTTCTTC. Its translation is CASSLVLAGTENEQFF.

The V and J genes are TRBV30 and TRBJ1-1, with no clear D. From germline, CDR1 is GTSNPN and CDR2 SVGIG (reference sequence). The CDR3 runs to 14 residues. Trimming removed 3 bases at V and 4 bases at J, with 15 bases between. The CDR3, as DNA: TGTGCCTGGAGCACCCTCGGCGGGAGCACTGAAGCTTTCTTT. Residues: CAWSTLGGSTEAFF.

V and J are TRBV9 and TRBJ1-2; possibly TRBD1 for D (6 bases). Germline assignment: CDR1 SGDLS and CDR2 YYNGEE. V was trimmed by 3 bases and J by 7 bases, leaving 13 bases between them. The CDR3 runs 13 residues. CDR3 DNA sequence: TGTGCCAGCAGCGGGGATCAGGGGTTTGGCTACACCTTC. Encoded protein: CASSGDQGFGYTF. Full variable domain (remainder filled in from reference TRBV9 and TRBJ1-2): DSGVTQTPKHLITATGQRVTLRCSPRSGDLSVYWYQQSLDQGLQFLIQYYNGEERAKGNILERFSAQQFPDLHSELNLSSLELGDSALYFCASSGDQGFGYTFGSGTRLTVV.

This chain uses TRBV7-3 with TRBJ2-2, with TRBD2 identical over 11 bases. CDR3 size: 18 residues. Losses at the gene ends were 1 base for V and 5 bases for J; bases not matched to a gene: 9. Germline CDR1 SGHTA, CDR2 FQGTGA. CDR3 region: CASSLMALAGVLTGELFF. CDR3 DNA sequence: TGTGCCAGCAGCTTAATGGCACTAGCGGGGGTTCTGACCGGGGAGCTGTTTTTT.

The chain has TRBV28 and TRBJ2-2, with TRBD1 matching 11 bases. The CDR3 has 20 residues. V lost 5 bases and J lost 5; bases outside the gene matches: 19. CDR1 and CDR2 from the germline V gene are MDHEN and SYDVKM. The CDR3 spells CASSPPSPGQGVGRTGELFF. The DNA for the CDR3 is TGTGCCAGCAGTCCGCCGTCCCCGGGACAGGGGGTTGGTAGAACCGGGGAGCTGTTTTTT.

This chain uses TRBV6-1 with TRBJ1-6; D unclear. V lost 2 bases, J lost 8 bases, and 13 bases lay in between. The CDR3 contains 15 residues. Germline CDR1 reads MNHNS; CDR2 reads SASEGT. The chain's CDR3 is CASSEFTGVDSPLHF. Written as DNA, the CDR3 is TGTGCCAGCAGTGAATTCACGGGAGTGGATTCACCCCTCCACTTT.

This clone was recorded once. The chain couples TRBV4-1 to TRBJ2-7; TRBD2 matches at 7 bases. J lost 4 bases, V lost 0 bases, and 9 bases had no gene match. CDR1 is MGHRA and CDR2 is YSYEKL in the germline V gene. This CDR3 contains 16 residues. CDR3 sequence reads: CASSQDNSGGGYEQYF. The CDR3 DNA reads as TGCGCCAGCAGCCAAGATAATTCGGGGGGAGGGTACGAGCAGTACTTC.

The chain combines TRBV25-1 with TRBJ1-6; D is unclear. Trimming took off 3 bases at V and 2 bases at J, with 8 bases between the two ends. This CDR3 comprises 15 residues. Germline CDR1 MGHDK, CDR2 SYGVNS. CDR3 residues: CASSDWETYNSPLHF. CDR3 nucleotides: TGTGCCAGCAGTGACTGGGAAACCTATAATTCACCCCTCCACTTT.

Comment on this clone: Because the CDR3's place on the DNA is in doubt, the DNA is left out and the CDR3 is given as listed by TCRdb. CDR3 in amino acids: CASSSSGLETQYF. The chain combines TRBV6-6 with TRBJ2-5. The CDR3 contains 13 residues when both ends are counted. Germline lookup yields CDR1 MNHNY and CDR2 SVGAGI (reference sequence).

The chain links TRBV5-6 to TRBJ2-7; the D is unclear. Trimming stripped 0 bases from V and 2 bases from J, with 6 bases between. This CDR3 contains 13 residues. The germline V gene encodes CDR1 SGHDT and CDR2 YYEEEE. The CDR3 loop reads CASSLAVPYEQYF. DNA for the CDR3: TGTGCCAGCAGCTTGGCCGTCCCCTACGAGCAGTACTTC.

The chain carries TRBV30 and TRBJ2-3, with 7 bases lining up with TRBD2. The germline CDR1 and CDR2 sequences are GTSNPN and SVGIG (reference sequence). The CDR3 length is 14 residues. Trimming cost V 2 bases and J 4 bases; bases outside gene matches: 6. Written as DNA, the CDR3 is TGTGCCTGGAGTAGGGAGGGAATCCCAGATACGCAGTATTTT. Encoded protein: CAWSREGIPDTQYF.

The CDR3 here is CASSQALQGTSPLHF. For the CDR3, the DNA is TGTGCCAGCAGCCAAGCTTTACAGGGGACGTCACCCCTCCACTTT. V gene TRBV4-2 combines with J gene TRBJ1-6; 7 nucleotides line up with TRBD1. Germline CDR1 LGHNA, CDR2 YNFKEQ. This CDR3 is built from 15 residues. Germline trimming cut 1 base from V and 10 bases from J; bases unmatched to any gene: 7.

J is TRBJ1-5 and V is TRBV2; D remains unclear. The CDR3 is made up of 14 amino acids. Germline lookup yields CDR1 SNHLY and CDR2 FYNNEI. The V end was cut by 3 bases, the J end by 7 bases, with 13 bases between. CDR3 nucleotide sequence: TGTGCCAGCAGTGATTTATCGTTTTTACAGCCCCAGCATTTT. This encodes CASSDLSFLQPQHF.

The rearrangement joins TRBV11-2 to TRBJ2-5, with a tentative D call TRBD1 (5 bases). Germline-derived CDR1 and CDR2 are SGHAT and FQNNGV. V lost 0 bases and J lost 6, with 20 bases in between. This CDR3 has 17 amino acids. The CDR3 spells CASSLDQQGWLEKTQYF. The CDR3 coding sequence is TGTGCCAGCAGCTTAGATCAGCAGGGCTGGTTGGAAAAGACCCAGTACTTC.

The chain recombines TRBV9 with TRBJ2-7, with TRBD2 matching over 7 bases. This CDR3 is 18 amino acids long. The trim removed 0 bases at V and 2 bases at J, leaving 14 bases unmatched. The germline V gene encodes CDR1 SGDLS and CDR2 YYNGEE. The CDR3 protein is CASSVGGYGGGPTYEQYF. CDR3 coding DNA: TGTGCCAGCAGCGTAGGAGGTTATGGGGGGGGACCGACCTACGAGCAGTACTTC.

The gene calls are TRBV6-5 and TRBJ1-3, with TRBD1 identical over 8 bases. Germline V gene sequence: CDR1 MNHEY, CDR2 SVGAGI. CDR3 size: 14 residues. V gave up 6 bases and J gave up 4 bases; unmatched junction bases: 5. The CDR3 is CASSGQGPGNTIYF. CDR3 nucleotides: TGTGCCAGCAGCGGACAGGGACCAGGAAACACCATATATTTT.

This clone has more than one count but fewer than ten. The chain recombines TRBV4-2 with TRBJ2-1; 10 positions agree with TRBD2. This CDR3 has 16 amino acids. Trimming removed 3 bases from V and 7 bases from J; junction bases left unmatched: 9. The germline gives CDR1 LGHNA, CDR2 YNFKEQ. The CDR3 DNA reads as TGTGCCAGCAGCCAGGCAGCGGGGGGGCTTCTGAATGAGCAGTTCTTC. Its translation is CASSQAAGGLLNEQFF.

The gene calls are TRBV10-2 and TRBJ1-4; unclear D gene. The CDR3 sequence is 11 residues long. Germline V gives CDR1 WSHSY, CDR2 SAAADI. V lost 6 bases to trimming and J lost 10 bases, with 9 bases between them. In DNA form, the CDR3 reads TGCGCCAGCAGGGAACAAGGAAAACTGTTTTTT. Its translation: CASREQGKLFF.

V and J are TRBV4-1 and TRBJ2-5; D is unclear. The germline CDR1 and CDR2 sequences are MGHRA and YSYEKL. Trimming cost V 4 bases and J 3 bases, with 9 bases left between them. The CDR3 is made up of 13 amino acids. The CDR3 protein is CASSLAIEETQYF. CDR3 nucleotides: TGCGCCAGCAGCCTCGCAATTGAAGAGACCCAGTACTTC.

V and J are TRBV4-1 and TRBJ2-1; possibly TRBD1 for D (6 bases). The CDR3 is made up of 16 amino acids. V lost 4 bases, J lost 4 bases, and 17 bases lay in between. Per the germline V gene, CDR1 is MGHRA and CDR2 is YSYEKL. CDR3 protein: CASSRYHRESYNEQFF. CDR3 nucleotide sequence: TGCGCCAGCAGCCGGTATCACAGGGAGTCGTACAATGAGCAGTTCTTC.

V and J are TRBV13 and TRBJ1-5, with 8 nucleotides matching TRBD1. This CDR3 contains 15 residues. Germline V gene sequence: CDR1 PRHDT, CDR2 FYEKMQ (reference sequence). The V gene end was trimmed by 4 bases and the J gene end by 3 bases; junction bases not matched to a gene: 5. CDR3 loop: CASSSGQAFNQPQHF. As DNA, the CDR3 is TGTGCCAGCAGCTCGGGACAGGCATTCAATCAGCCCCAGCATTTT. Full variable domain (missing parts from reference TRBV13 and TRBJ1-5): AAGVIQSPRHLIKEKRETATLKCYPIPRHDTVYWYQQGPGQDPQFLISFYEKMQSDKGSIPDRFSAQQFSDYHSELNMSSLELGDSALYFCASSSGQAFNQPQHFGDGTRLSIL.

This sequence joins TRBV9 and TRBJ2-3; TRBD2 aligns across 9 bases. CDR3 length equals 18 residues. The J segment lost 2 bases and the V segment lost 3 bases, leaving 13 bases of the junction unmatched. Germline-derived CDR1 and CDR2 are SGDLS and YYNGEE. CDR3 in DNA: TGTGCCAGCAGCGAGAGCGGGGGGTCAACAGCCCTCACAGATACGCAGTATTTT. Amino acid sequence: CASSESGGSTALTDTQYF.

The chain is built from TRBV5-4 and TRBJ1-2; no clear D gene. The germline gives CDR1 SGHNT, CDR2 YYREEE (reference sequence). Trimming cost V 4 bases and J 8 bases, with 27 bases left between them. The CDR3 sequence is 17 residues long. This chain's CDR3 is CASSRLIHDGDMRGYTF. Written as DNA, the CDR3 is TGTGCCAGCAGCCGCCTAATCCACGACGGGGATATGAGGGGCTACACCTTC.

The chain couples TRBV4-2 to TRBJ2-5, with a tentative D call TRBD2 (6 bases). Germline values: CDR1 LGHNA, CDR2 YNFKEQ. The CDR3 extends over 14 amino acids. V lost 0 bases and J 6 bases, leaving 11 bases between the germline ends. The CDR3 loop reads CASSQDLLAKTQYF. In DNA, the CDR3 is TGTGCCAGCAGCCAAGATCTGCTAGCGAAGACCCAGTACTTC.

The chain joins TRBV9 to TRBJ2-1; 9 positions match TRBD2. After removal of 2 bases from V and 9 bases from J, the junction contained 9 bases not matched to a gene. Germline V lookup: CDR1 SGDLS, CDR2 YYNGEE. CDR3 size: 15 residues. The CDR3 region has the DNA TGTGCCAGCAGCGTTTGGGCTAGCGGGGTCGGTGAGCAGTTCTTC. It is translated as CASSVWASGVGEQFF.

This clone was seen only once. The chain joins TRBV30 to TRBJ1-2; tentatively, D is TRBD1 (6 bases). Per germline, CDR1 GTSNPN and CDR2 SVGIG (reference sequence). CDR3 size: 11 residues. V was clipped by 3 bases and J by 9 bases, with 11 bases between them. CDR3 residues: CAWRGGPRYTF. The CDR3 region has the DNA TGTGCCTGGAGAGGGGGGCCCCGCTACACCTTC.

V usage is TRBV6-1 and J usage is TRBJ2-5; D is perhaps TRBD1 or TRBD2 (5 bases each). There are 17 residues in the CDR3. The germline V and J ends were trimmed by 1 base and 7 bases, with 22 bases remaining between them. Germline V gives CDR1 MNHNS, CDR2 SASEGT. CDR3 in DNA: TGTGCCAGCAGTGAAGGAGGGGTAGGCTCGCGGGTGGTGACCCAGTACTTC. The encoded protein is CASSEGGVGSRVVTQYF.

This sequence joins TRBV6-4 and TRBJ1-2; D possibly corresponds to TRBD1 (6 bases). The V gene lost 1 base and the J gene lost 0 bases, with 9 bases spanning the gap. CDR3 length equals 15 residues. From germline, CDR1 is MRHNA and CDR2 SNTAGT. CDR3 sequence: CASSDFPGANYGYTF. In DNA form, the CDR3 reads TGTGCCAGCAGTGACTTCCCAGGGGCTAACTATGGCTACACCTTC.